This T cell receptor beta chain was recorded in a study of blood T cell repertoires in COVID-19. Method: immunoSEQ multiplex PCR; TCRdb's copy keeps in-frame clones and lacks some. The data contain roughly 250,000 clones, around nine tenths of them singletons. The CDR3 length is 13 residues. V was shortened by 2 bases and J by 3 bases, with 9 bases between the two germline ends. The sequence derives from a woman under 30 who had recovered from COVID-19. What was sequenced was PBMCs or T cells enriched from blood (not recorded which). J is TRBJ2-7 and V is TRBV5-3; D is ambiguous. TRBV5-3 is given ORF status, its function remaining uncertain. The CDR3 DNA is TGTGCCAGAAGCTTTAAATTTGTCTACGAGCAGTACTTC. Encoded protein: CARSFKFVYEQYF.